The next 13 T cell receptor beta chains were all read from a single sample in a study of regulatory T cells in long-lasting Graves disease. Time point in this sample: newly diagnosed GD, antithyroid drugs for less than 3 months. PBMC-derived RNA was used for the TCR library. TCR beta libraries were built with iRepertoire HTBI primers and Arm-PCR of CDR3 regions. TCRdb reanalysed the multiplex PCR reads using MiXCR and keeps one entry per CDR3 protein. The sample holds hundreds of thousands of distinct CDR3 sequences, 15% to 20% seen once. The same data also contributed to another study, on T cells in Graves' hyperthyroidism and ophthalmopathy.

Sequencing used peripheral blood mononuclear cells (PBMCs), obtained at new diagnosis, from a patient treated with antithyroid drugs. The receptors derive from a middle-aged woman with Graves disease.

Only a few counts were recorded for this clonotype. The gene calls are TRBV6-1 and TRBJ1-5; D may be TRBD1 (6 bases). The V gene's germline CDR1 is MNHNS and CDR2 SASEGT. V dropped 3 bases and J dropped 0 bases, with 9 bases sitting between them. CDR3 length: 15 amino acids. In nucleotides, the CDR3 is TGTGCCAGCAGTGACAGGGACATTAGCAATCAGCCCCAGCATTTT. This codes for CASSDRDISNQPQHF.

This clonotype was seen many times. An end of the junction does not agree with germline; a read error may underlie this. The gene calls are TRBV28 and TRBJ2-7, with 8 bases matching TRBD1. The CDR3 has 15 residues. CDR1 is MDHEN and CDR2 is SYDVKM in the germline V gene. CDR3: CASSQGRGLSYEQYF. CDR3 sequence (DNA): TGCGCCAGCAGCCAAGGCAGGGGGCTATCCTACGAGCAGTACTTC.

The genes are TRBV20-1 and TRBJ1-6; D ambiguous. The CDR3 is made up of 12 amino acids. V lost 2 bases and J 10 bases, leaving 9 bases between the germline ends. CDR1 DFQATT and CDR2 SNEGSKA come from the germline V gene (reference sequence). CDR3 sequence (DNA): TGCAGTGCTAGAAGCCCCGGATCACCCCTCCACTTT. The encoded protein is CSARSPGSPLHF.

This clonotype came up a few times. The chain links TRBV24-1 to TRBJ1-6; no reliable D call. Trimming cost V 4 bases and J 6 bases, with 9 bases left between them. The germline gives CDR1 KGHDR, CDR2 SFDVKD. The CDR3 length is 14 residues. CDR3: CATSDPRTNSPLHF. CDR3 DNA sequence: TGTGCCACCAGTGACCCAAGGACTAATTCACCCCTCCACTTT.

This chain joins TRBV4-1 and TRBJ2-7; a weak D match, TRBD2 (5 bases). The V end was cut by 4 bases, the J end by 0 bases, with 16 bases between. This CDR3 spans 16 amino acids. Germline CDR1 reads MGHRA; CDR2 reads YSYEKL. The CDR3 protein is CASSPTERETSYEQYF. As DNA, the CDR3 is TGCGCCAGCAGCCCGACCGAACGGGAAACCTCCTACGAGCAGTACTTC.

This clonotype was observed many times. V usage is TRBV7-2 and J usage is TRBJ1-5; the D is unclear. Deletions cut 4 bases from V and 2 bases from J, with 15 bases between. The CDR3 contains 16 residues. Germline assignment: CDR1 SGHTA and CDR2 FQGNSA. This CDR3 is CASSSRTFTGNQPQHF. In nucleotides, the CDR3 is TGTGCCAGCAGCTCCCGAACCTTCACGGGCAATCAGCCCCAGCATTTT.

This clonotype has a count of ten or more. This chain joins TRBV7-2 and TRBJ1-5; D is possibly TRBD1 (6 bases). Germline V gene data show CDR1 as SGHTA and CDR2 as FQGNSA. The CDR3 contains 16 residues. Trimming cost V 5 bases and J 5 bases, with 19 bases left between them. CDR3 DNA: TGTGCCAGCAGCGGCCGGGTCCGGGGGGGCCATCAGCCCCAGCATTTT. It translates to CASSGRVRGGHQPQHF. Using reference TRBV7-2 and TRBJ1-5 for the parts outside the CDR3, the full variable domain is GAGVSQSPSNKVTEKGKDVELRCDPISGHTALYWYRQSLGQGLEFLIYFQGNSAPDKSGLPSDRFSAERTGGSVSTLTIQRTQQEDSAVYLCASSGRVRGGHQPQHFGDGTRLSIL.

Many counts were recorded for this clonotype. J is TRBJ2-7 and V is TRBV2, with D tentatively TRBD1 (5 bases). CDR1 is SNHLY and CDR2 is FYNNEI in the germline V gene. Trimming cost V 9 bases and J 0 bases, with 18 bases left between them. CDR3 length equals 15 residues. The CDR3 loop reads CASTTDRFSSYEQYF. The DNA for the CDR3 is TGTGCCAGTACCACTGACAGATTTAGCTCCTACGAGCAGTACTTC.

This clonotype was detected ten times or more. The chain is built from TRBV24-1 and TRBJ1-1, with TRBD1 as a possible D gene (6 bases). The V gene's germline CDR1 is KGHDR and CDR2 SFDVKD. Trimming shortened V by 3 bases and J by 0 bases, and 13 bases separated the two germline ends. CDR3 length: 16 amino acids. The CDR3 DNA reads TGTGCCACCAGTGATCACAGGGATCACATGAACACTGAAGCTTTCTTT. Its protein product is CATSDHRDHMNTEAFF.

The chain links TRBV7-9 to TRBJ1-1; no clear D gene. This CDR3 is 13 amino acids long. In germline, CDR1 is SEHNR, CDR2 FQNEAQ (reference sequence). V was cut by 5 bases and J by 6 bases, with 13 bases left in between. The CDR3 is CASSTPQDPEAFF. In nucleotides, the CDR3 is TGTGCCAGCAGCACCCCCCAGGACCCTGAAGCTTTCTTT.

This clonotype was counted many times. This sequence joins TRBV12-3 or TRBV12-4 and TRBJ2-1; D might be TRBD2 (5 bases). The germline V and J ends were trimmed by 4 bases and 5 bases, with 9 bases remaining between them. The CDR3 extends over 13 amino acids. The CDR3 is CASSSGLNNEQFF. The CDR3 DNA is TGTGCCAGCAGTTCCGGACTTAACAATGAGCAGTTCTTC.

V is TRBV5-1 and J is TRBJ2-3, with 8 bases fitting TRBD2. CDR1 SGHRS and CDR2 YFSETQ come from the germline V gene. The CDR3 runs 14 residues. After removal of 7 bases from V and 2 bases from J, the junction contained 6 bases not matched to a gene. This chain's CDR3 is CASFAGGPTDTQYF. CDR3 sequence (DNA): TGCGCCAGCTTTGCGGGGGGTCCCACAGATACGCAGTATTTT.

The gene calls are TRBV6-2 or TRBV6-3 and TRBJ2-2; 9 bases are shared with TRBD1. The CDR3 totals 15 residues. Per the germline V gene, CDR1 is MNHEY and CDR2 is SVGEGT. Losses at the gene ends were 3 bases for V and 4 bases for J; bases not matched to a gene: 3. DNA of the CDR3: TGTGCCAGCAGTTATAGGACAGGGGTCACCGGGGAGCTGTTTTTT. Protein sequence: CASSYRTGVTGELFF.